This TCR beta chain was found in a study of T cell repertoires in aging, cancer and after chemotherapy. Rearranged V-D-J TRB sequences were amplified with a mixed TRB-A/B primer pool. TCRdb processed the multiplex PCR reads anew with MiXCR; each CDR3 protein has one entry. The sample lists 1,500 to 2,000 distinct CDR3 sequences, about 24% occurring once. Findings and limits, study-wide: Rebound thymic output was suggested by rising median generation probability during chemotherapy in each cancer cohort. Healthy donors lost TCR diversity with age mainly through richness, cancer patients through richness and evenness. Untreated cancer patients had significantly lower blood TCR diversity than age-matched healthy donors.

Peripheral blood genomic DNA, not sorted cells or RNA, was the template. Per the germline V gene, CDR1 is MNHEY and CDR2 is SMNVEV (reference sequence). The length of the CDR3 is 8 amino acids, counting both ends. With respect to this clonotype: Its target is not known. No conserved phenylalanine or tryptophan ends this CDR3, so it is likely a read error. It is unclear where the CDR3 begins or ends on the DNA, so no DNA is shown, and the CDR3 is as TCRdb lists it.

The source of this sequence is a human donor with a solid tumor. The rearrangement joins TRBV27 to TRBJ2-7; the table calls TRBD1, which could not be checked here. Sequences were obtained from blood. The CDR3 sequence is CASSYTAR.